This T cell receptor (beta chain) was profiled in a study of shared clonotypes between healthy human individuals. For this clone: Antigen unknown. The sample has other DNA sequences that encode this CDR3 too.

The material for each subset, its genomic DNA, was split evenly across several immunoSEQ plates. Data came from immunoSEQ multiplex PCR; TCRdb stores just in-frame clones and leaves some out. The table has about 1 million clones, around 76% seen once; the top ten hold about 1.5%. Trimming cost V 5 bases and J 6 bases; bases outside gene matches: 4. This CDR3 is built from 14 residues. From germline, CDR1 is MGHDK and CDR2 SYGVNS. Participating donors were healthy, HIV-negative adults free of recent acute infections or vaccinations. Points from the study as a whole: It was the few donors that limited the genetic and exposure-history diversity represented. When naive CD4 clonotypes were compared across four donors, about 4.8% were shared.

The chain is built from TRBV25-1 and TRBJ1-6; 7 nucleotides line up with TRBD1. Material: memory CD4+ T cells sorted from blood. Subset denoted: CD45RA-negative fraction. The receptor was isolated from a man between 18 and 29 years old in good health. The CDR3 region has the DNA TGTGCCAGCAGTCGGACAGGAGGTAATTCACCCCTCCACTTT. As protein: CASSRTGGNSPLHF. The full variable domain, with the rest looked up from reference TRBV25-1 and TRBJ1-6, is EADIYQTPRYLVIGTGKKITLECSQTMGHDKMYWYQQDPGMELHLIHYSYGVNSTEKGDLSSESTVSRIRTEHFPLTLESARPSHTSQYLCASSRTGGNSPLHFGNGTRLTVT.